Each of the 15 T cell receptor beta chains below was sequenced from the same sample in a study of low-dose radiotherapy and immunotherapy resistance in tumors. Noted time point: after trial treatment. Treatment denoted: LDRT plus nivolumab, ipilimumab, low-dose cyclophosphamide and aspirin (RACIN trial). First-strand cDNA relied on TRAV- and TRBV-specific primers spanning alpha and beta chains. TCRs underwent 20 PCR cycles of amplification with a constant-region primer and V-primer adapter. TCRdb re-called the reads through MiXCR, storing one row per CDR3 protein. This table has 80,000 or so distinct CDR3 sequences, around 17% appearing once. The sample in question was PBMCs, obtained after low-dose radiotherapy plus immunotherapy. The origin of the receptors is a male donor with prostate cancer.

In its sample, this clonotype was seen many times. The chain recombines TRBV9 with TRBJ2-5; a possible D gene is TRBD1 (6 bases). The CDR3 runs to 15 residues. Germline V CDR1 and CDR2: SGDLS, YYNGEE. The V gene lost 0 bases and the J gene lost 2 bases, with 11 bases spanning the gap. The CDR3, as DNA: TGTGCCAGCAGCGTAGCTCCGCAGGGGCAAGAGACCCAGTACTTC. Its protein is CASSVAPQGQETQYF.

V is TRBV30 and J is TRBJ2-1, with D possibly matching TRBD1 (6 bases). The CDR3 spans 13 residues. Trimming removed 4 bases from V and 8 bases from J, with 15 bases in between. Per germline, CDR1 GTSNPN and CDR2 SVGIG (reference sequence). The CDR3 sequence: CAWTAGAGDEQFF. The CDR3 DNA follows: TGTGCCTGGACAGCAGGGGCCGGGGATGAGCAGTTCTTC.

This clonotype was detected many times. The chain is built from TRBV7-9 and TRBJ2-7; TRBD2 matches at 11 bases. Germline V gives CDR1 SEHNR, CDR2 FQNEAQ (reference sequence). This CDR3 is built from 15 residues. The junction had 9 bases not matched to a gene; V was cut back by 5 bases and J by 6 bases. CDR3 bases: TGTGCCAGCAGCCCCAGGGGGACTAGCGGAGTCGAGCAGTACTTC. It translates to CASSPRGTSGVEQYF. The full variable domain, completed using reference TRBV7-9 and TRBJ2-7, is DTGVSQNPRHKITKRGQNVTFRCDPISEHNRLYWYRQTLGQGPEFLTYFQNEAQLEKSRLLSDRFSAERPKGSFSTLEIQRTEQGDSAMYLCASSPRGTSGVEQYFGPGTRLTVT.

Points on this clonotype: A single base separates this from a much larger clone, so it may be a read error. This chain uses TRBV27 with TRBJ2-6, with D perhaps being TRBD1 or TRBD2 (6 bases each). In germline, CDR1 is MNHEY, CDR2 SMNVEV (reference sequence). This CDR3 spans 15 amino acids. Deletions cut 3 bases from V and 5 bases from J, with 11 bases between. CDR3 coding DNA: TGTGCCAGCAGTTTCGGGGGCTGGTGGGCCAACGTCCTGACTTTC. This codes for CASSFGGWWANVLTF.

This clonotype has ten or more counts. The V and J genes are TRBV28 and TRBJ1-1; D is ambiguous. V dropped 10 bases and J dropped 6 bases, with 18 bases sitting between them. Germline lookup yields CDR1 MDHEN and CDR2 SYDVKM. CDR3 size: 13 residues. This chain's CDR3 is CAIQRKTKAEAFF. The CDR3 DNA follows: TGTGCCATCCAAAGAAAGACGAAGGCTGAAGCTTTCTTT.

This clonotype was detected many times. The genes are TRBV6-2 or TRBV6-3 and TRBJ2-7; possible D gene TRBD1, 6 bases. Germline V CDR1 and CDR2: MNHEY, SVGEGT. Trimming took off 5 bases at V and 3 bases at J, with 17 bases between the two ends. The CDR3 contains 15 residues. CDR3: CASSRGWQDRYEQYF. The CDR3 nucleotides are TGTGCCAGCAGTAGGGGGTGGCAGGATCGCTACGAGCAGTACTTC.

V and J are TRBV28 and TRBJ1-3; D uncertain. Looked up from germline, CDR1 is MDHEN and CDR2 is SYDVKM. CDR3 length: 16 residues. The ends were cut back, 5 bases at V and 0 bases at J, with 14 bases in the middle. The CDR3: CASSLERVFSGNTIYF. The CDR3 region has the DNA TGTGCCAGCAGTCTCGAAAGAGTATTCTCTGGAAACACCATATATTTT.

This clonotype has ten or more counts. V usage is TRBV30 and J usage is TRBJ2-7; D is unresolved. This CDR3 spans 13 amino acids. Trimming removed 4 bases at V and 5 bases at J, with 15 bases between. CDR1 is GTSNPN and CDR2 is SVGIG in the germline V gene (reference sequence). This chain's CDR3 is CAWKGMGSHEQYF. CDR3 nucleotides: TGTGCCTGGAAGGGTATGGGAAGTCACGAGCAGTACTTC.

There are many counts of this clonotype. The CDR3 bases are TGTGCCAGCAGTCCCCTTCGACAGGGAGTTGGGCAAGAGACCCAGTACTTC. It specifies CASSPLRQGVGQETQYF. The J gene is TRBJ2-5, the V gene TRBV12-3 or TRBV12-4, with 7 bases identical to TRBD1. Germline trimming cut 5 bases from V and 2 bases from J; bases unmatched to any gene: 14. The CDR3 contains 17 residues.

This clonotype was detected ten times or more. V and J are TRBV28 and TRBJ1-3, with no clear D. This CDR3 comprises 15 residues. V shed 3 bases and J shed 0 bases, with 9 bases lying between them. CDR1 is MDHEN, CDR2 SYDVKM, per germline. The DNA for the CDR3 is TGTGCCAGCAGTTTCGGACGGAGCTCTGGAAACACCATATATTTT. Translation gives CASSFGRSSGNTIYF.

Many counts were recorded for this clonotype. The chain couples TRBV12-3 or TRBV12-4 to TRBJ2-2; D gene uncertain. Between the trimmed V and J ends, which lost 5 bases and 7 bases, there was a span of 11 bases. This CDR3 is 13 amino acids long. In DNA form, the CDR3 reads TGTGCCAGCAGTCAACGGGTCTACGGGGAGCTGTTTTTT. This translates into CASSQRVYGELFF.

Only a few counts were recorded for this clonotype. The chain has TRBV4-2 and TRBJ2-7; the D is unclear. The V gene lost 0 bases and the J gene lost 3 bases, with 6 bases spanning the gap. Germline V lookup: CDR1 LGHNA, CDR2 YNFKEQ. This CDR3 has 13 amino acids. CDR3 sequence (DNA): TGTGCCAGCAGCCAAGATAAAGACTACGAGCAGTACTTC. Translated: CASSQDKDYEQYF.

As regards this clonotype: A far more abundant clone sits one base away, making this likely a read error. This chain links TRBV28 with TRBJ2-7; the match to TRBD2 covers 10 bases. In germline, CDR1 is MDHEN, CDR2 SYDVKM. V lost 6 bases and J lost 7; bases outside the gene matches: 18. The CDR3 has 17 amino acids. CDR3 bases: TGTGCCAGCAGGGGGATTTTAGCGGGAGGCTCCTACAATGAGCAGTACTTC. Its protein product is CASRGILAGGSYNEQYF. The full variable domain, with the rest looked up from reference TRBV28 and TRBJ2-7, is DVKVTQSSRYLVKRTGEKVFLECVQDMDHENMFWYRQDPGLGLRLIYFSYDVKMKEKGDIPEGYSVSREKKERFSLILESASTNQTSMYLCASRGILAGGSYNEQYFGPGTRLTVT.

This clonotype was counted at least ten times. This chain connects TRBV4-1 to TRBJ1-6; D unresolved. Germline V gene lookup returns CDR1 MGHRA and CDR2 YSYEKL. V lost 4 bases to trimming and J lost 5 bases, with 15 bases between them. The CDR3 spans 16 residues. This chain's CDR3 is CASSLLTGLDNSPLHF. In nucleotides, the CDR3 is TGCGCCAGCAGCCTACTTACCGGGCTGGATAATTCACCCCTCCACTTT.

The V and J genes are TRBV7-2 and TRBJ2-3, with 8 bases identical to TRBD2. Germline V lookup: CDR1 SGHTA, CDR2 FQGNSA. CDR3 length: 17 residues. The V and J ends lost 1 base and 1 base, in that order; junction bases with no gene match: 7. The DNA for the CDR3 is TGTGCCAGCAGCTTAGACGGTCGAGCGGGAGGCACAGATACGCAGTATTTT. Its protein is CASSLDGRAGGTDTQYF.